These 19 T cell receptor beta chains originate from one sample sequenced in a study of blood T cell repertoires in COVID-19 (dated by TCRdb to about 2020). Library preparation was by the immunoSEQ multiplex PCR assay. TCRdb mirrors the immuneACCESS table, restricted to in-frame sequences. Some clones are absent from its copies; in checked studies, under half trace to an unresolved V gene, and the reason for the others is unknown. The sample profile shows 250,000 to 300,000 clones; more than 85% of them were found once. The ten largest clones capture 2.2% of the sample. The specimen was peripheral blood. The receptors derive from a woman aged 25 to 45 with COVID-19, enrolled during active disease.

V gene TRBV19 combines with J gene TRBJ2-7; 7 bases map to TRBD1. This CDR3 has 14 amino acids. CDR1 LNHDA and CDR2 SQIVND come from the germline V gene (reference sequence). V lost 4 bases to trimming and J lost 2 bases; unmatched junction nucleotides: 5. CDR3 DNA: TGTGCCAGTAGTAAGACAGGGAGCCCCTACGAGCAGTACTTC. Its protein is CASSKTGSPYEQYF.

The chain uses TRBV10-3 and TRBJ1-3, with D perhaps TRBD1 (6 bases). V lost 4 bases and J 0 bases, leaving 13 bases between the germline ends. The length of the CDR3 is 16 residues. Germline-derived CDR1 and CDR2 are ENHRY and SYGVKD. The CDR3 sequence: CAISVTTGSSGNTIYF. CDR3 DNA sequence: TGTGCCATCAGTGTCACGACAGGCTCCTCTGGAAACACCATATATTTT.

The rearrangement joins TRBV29-1 to TRBJ1-1, with unresolved D. The length of the CDR3 is 14 residues. Germline V gene lookup returns CDR1 SQVTM and CDR2 ANQGSEA. The germline V and J ends were trimmed by 4 bases and 1 base, with 13 bases remaining between them. The DNA of the CDR3 is TGCAGCGTTGCCCTCTTCCTCTCGAACACTGAAGCTTTCTTT. Protein: CSVALFLSNTEAFF.

Concerning this clone itself: This sample also contains other DNA sequences that code for the same CDR3. The V and J genes are TRBV3-1 (or the pseudogene TRBV3-2) and TRBJ2-7; 9 bases fit TRBD1. Trimming at V came to 6 bases and at J to 7 bases, leaving 10 bases not matched to a gene. CDR3 length: 14 residues. In germline, CDR1 is LGHDT, CDR2 YNNKEL (reference sequence). In DNA, the CDR3 is TGTGCCAGCAGGGGGACAGGGATGGGCCTTGAGCAGTACTTC. Amino acid sequence: CASRGTGMGLEQYF.

V gene TRBV10-3 combines with J gene TRBJ1-1, with a tentative D call TRBD1 (6 bases). The V end lost 3 bases, the J end lost 6 bases, and 11 bases lay between the germline ends. Per the germline V gene, CDR1 is ENHRY and CDR2 is SYGVKD. This CDR3 is built from 13 residues. The CDR3 DNA sequence: TGTGCCATCAGTGATACAGGGATTGCTGAAGCTTTCTTT. Its translation is CAISDTGIAEAFF.

The chain employs TRBV30 and TRBJ2-3; the D gene is possibly TRBD1 (5 bases). The V gene's germline CDR1 is GTSNPN and CDR2 SVGIG (reference sequence). The CDR3 spans 14 residues. Trimming took off 3 bases at V and 1 base at J, with 11 bases between the two ends. The CDR3 nucleotides read TGTGCCTGGAGATCAGACAGTCGCACAGATACGCAGTATTTT. It specifies CAWRSDSRTDTQYF.

The count of this clone is one. This chain uses TRBV6-1 with TRBJ2-4; D is unresolved. Looked up from germline, CDR1 is MNHNS and CDR2 is SASEGT. The CDR3 covers 13 residues. V dropped 1 base and J dropped 6 bases, with 7 bases sitting between them. Here the CDR3 reads CASSEESGNIQYF. The CDR3, as DNA: TGTGCCAGCAGTGAAGAATCGGGAAACATTCAGTACTTC.

The rearrangement joins TRBV7-7 to TRBJ1-2; 8 bases fit TRBD1. Germline V lookup: CDR1 SSHAT, CDR2 FNYEAQ (reference sequence). The trim removed 4 bases at V and 6 bases at J, leaving 7 bases unmatched. The CDR3 loop spans 14 amino acids. CDR3 residues: CASSYYDRGDGYTF. In nucleotides, the CDR3 is TGTGCCAGCAGCTACTACGACAGGGGCGATGGCTACACCTTC.

On this clone itself: The sample contains more than one DNA sequence encoding this CDR3. The V gene is TRBV6-5, the J gene TRBJ1-1, with a weak D call TRBD1 (5 bases). Trimming cost V 2 bases and J 3 bases, with 10 bases left between them. CDR1 and CDR2 from the germline V gene are MNHEY and SVGAGI. This CDR3 is built from 14 residues. The CDR3, as DNA: TGTGCCAGCAGTTACAGGGGAGGTTACACTGAAGCTTTCTTT. Its protein is CASSYRGGYTEAFF.

The chain couples TRBV6-5 to TRBJ2-3, with TRBD1 matching 7 bases. V lost 7 bases and J lost 6; bases outside the gene matches: 13. This CDR3 spans 15 amino acids. Germline V gene sequence: CDR1 MNHEY, CDR2 SVGAGI. The CDR3 DNA is TGTGCCAGCACTCCGGGACAGATTCTAGGGGATACGCAGTATTTT. Protein sequence: CASTPGQILGDTQYF.

This sequence joins TRBV10-3 and TRBJ1-6; D remains unclear. V was trimmed by 3 bases and J by 7 bases, leaving 13 bases between them. The CDR3 is made up of 15 amino acids. Germline CDR1 reads ENHRY; CDR2 reads SYGVKD. DNA for the CDR3: TGTGCCATCAGTGACACTGGAGTCGACAATTCACCCCTCCACTTT. This encodes CAISDTGVDNSPLHF.

The V call is TRBV27, the J call TRBJ2-3; 11 bases fit TRBD2. With V trimmed by 7 bases and J by 4 bases, 7 bases remained unmatched. In germline, CDR1 is MNHEY, CDR2 SMNVEV (reference sequence). This CDR3 has 15 amino acids. The CDR3: CASNRLAGLADTQYF. In DNA form, the CDR3 reads TGTGCCAGCAACCGACTAGCGGGATTGGCAGATACGCAGTATTTT.

This rearrangement joins TRBV7-2 to TRBJ1-5, with D hard to call. Germline V lookup: CDR1 SGHTA, CDR2 FQGNSA. This CDR3 is 14 amino acids long. V was trimmed by 5 bases and J by 5 bases, leaving 13 bases between them. CDR3 protein: CASSPAQRYQPQHF. The DNA for the CDR3 is TGTGCCAGCAGCCCAGCACAGAGATATCAGCCCCAGCATTTT.

The chain carries TRBV28 and TRBJ1-2; possibly TRBD1 for D (5 bases). Germline V gives CDR1 MDHEN, CDR2 SYDVKM. CDR3 size: 13 residues. Trimming took off 7 bases at V and 7 bases at J, with 16 bases between the two ends. The CDR3 DNA sequence: TGTGCCAGCACAATCATGGTGGGACTTGGCTACACCTTC. This encodes CASTIMVGLGYTF.

V gene TRBV7-9 combines with J gene TRBJ1-2; the D gene is possibly TRBD1 (5 bases). Germline V CDR1 and CDR2: SEHNR, FQNEAQ (reference sequence). CDR3 length equals 15 residues. Trimming cost V 5 bases and J 2 bases, with 15 bases left between them. DNA of the CDR3: TGTGCCAGCAGCCCCTGGAGGGGTTTGAACTATGGCTACACCTTC. This codes for CASSPWRGLNYGYTF.

The chain employs TRBV18 and TRBJ1-1; D remains ambiguous. Germline CDR1 is KGHSH and CDR2 is LQKENI. The V and J ends lost 3 bases and 8 bases respectively, with 10 bases between them. The length of the CDR3 is 12 residues. CDR3 DNA: TGTGCCAGCTCACCTATCTCGGAGGAAGCTTTCTTT. Translating gives CASSPISEEAFF.

This rearrangement joins TRBV27 to TRBJ2-7, with D possibly matching TRBD1 (6 bases). The CDR3 length is 13 residues. Trimming shortened V by 8 bases and J by 9 bases, and 20 bases separated the two germline ends. CDR1 is MNHEY, CDR2 SMNVEV, per germline (reference sequence). Here the CDR3 DNA reads TGTGCCAGCGCCCCCGACAGGCTAGGGGGGCAGTACTTC. This codes for CASAPDRLGGQYF.

The V call is TRBV27, the J call TRBJ2-7; D might be TRBD1 (6 bases). Germline CDR1 MNHEY, CDR2 SMNVEV (reference sequence). V was trimmed by 6 bases and J by 0 bases, leaving 18 bases between them. The CDR3 is 16 residues long. In DNA form, the CDR3 reads TGTGCCAGCAGCTTTTCGGACAGATTGAGCTCCTACGAGCAGTACTTC. This sequence encodes CASSFSDRLSSYEQYF.

The chain links TRBV10-3 to TRBJ2-5; TRBD1 might be the D (5 bases). The CDR3 is 15 amino acids. Trimming stripped 0 bases from V and 4 bases from J, with 12 bases between. Germline V lookup: CDR1 ENHRY, CDR2 SYGVKD. CDR3 in DNA: TGTGCCATCAGTGAGTCGGCAGGGTTGCGAGAGACCCAGTACTTC. Its translation is CAISESAGLRETQYF.